This T cell receptor beta chain originates from a study of CD8+CD57+ T cells in acquired aplastic anemia. Worth noting for this clonotype: At one boundary the junction diverges from the germline segment, which might be a read error.

Patients chosen for sequencing had CD8+CD57+ cells that had expanded, as shown by flow cytometry. TCR beta VDJ and CDR3 were profiled, and genomic DNA was the template. MiXCR, applied by TCRdb to the reads, yields one record per CDR3 protein. This table holds roughly 80,000 distinct CDR3 sequences, about 70% found once. The length of the CDR3 is 11 residues. CDR1 and CDR2 (germline): SNHLY, FYNNEI. This clonotype originated in a human donor with aplastic anemia. The V gene is TRBV2, the J gene TRBJ2-5; no clear D. The sample comprised sorted CD4+, CD8+, or CD8+CD57+ T cells (not recorded which) from PBMCs. In DNA form, the CDR3 reads TGTGCCAGCGGGGTTGACTGGGATCTAGTATTC. Translating it yields CASGVDWDLVF.